This T cell receptor beta chain is from a study of T cells after yellow fever vaccination. Study as a whole: Any fraction with a low cell number was prepared using SMART-Seq v4 Ultra Low Input.

General observations from the study: Once the booster was given, most primary-vaccination clones reappeared, at about 97% for CD4 and approximately 88% for CD8. Only a minor proportion of clonotypes was detected across both CD4 and CD8 compartments. The presence of abundant clonotypes contaminating from the bulk population was possible in FACS-sorted repertoires.

There are 16 residues in the CDR3. The V and J ends lost 5 bases and 3 bases, in that order; junction bases with no gene match: 9. Germline V gene data show CDR1 as SGHAT and CDR2 as FQNNGV. The table lists this clonotype with a few counts. The antigen is not known. TCRdb used MiXCR to reprocess the 5' RACE reads, holding one entry per CDR3 protein. This table has about 340,000 distinct CDR3 sequences, 8.7% appearing once. This rearrangement joins TRBV11-2 to TRBJ2-2, with 7 bases matching TRBD1. Sequences were derived from PBMCs, sampled on the day of the first yellow fever vaccination. The receptor was derived from a man between 18 and 29 years old who received the YFV17D yellow fever vaccine. The CDR3 loop reads CASSTRQGAYTGELFF. As DNA, the CDR3 is TGTGCCAGCAGCACAAGACAGGGAGCGTACACCGGGGAGCTGTTTTTT.